Listed below are T cell receptor beta chains from one sample, sequenced in a study of T cell responses to AZD1222 COVID-19 vaccine. Measured with immunoSEQ multiplex PCR; TCRdb has only the in-frame clones, and not every one. The sample includes about 130,000 clones, 80% to 90% seen only once; the top ten take around 8%. Sequencing used peripheral blood, obtained on day 0 of AZD1222 vaccination. The receptors stem from an adult in good health. Each CDR3 is given with its conserved first and last residue. The D gene is left open where the match is weak. Size values are once, few and many counts, or a class for expanded clones, and some rows have none.

v_call	cdr3_length	clone_size	d_call	j_call	cdr3_nt	cdr3_aa
TRBV9	15	-	-	TRBJ2-5	TGTGCCAGCAGCGTAGAGTCACTTAGTGGGGAGACCCAGTACTTC	CASSVESLSGETQYF
TRBV7-2	14	once	TRBD2	TRBJ2-5	TGTGCCAGCACCTTAGGCGGGAGCGGGAAGACCCAGTACTTC	CASTLGGSGKTQYF
TRBV5-1	13	once	TRBD1	TRBJ2-5	TGCGCCAGCAGCCGGGGACAGCAAGAGACCCAGTACTTC	CASSRGQQETQYF
TRBV12-3/TRBV12-4	12	-	-	TRBJ1-5	TGTGCCAGCAAAGTAGGGCCGGGGCCCCAGCATTTT	CASKVGPGPQHF
TRBV27	16	-	-	TRBJ1-1	TGTGCCAGCAGTTCTTCACTTTTGGCGACGAACACTGAAGCTTTCTTT	CASSSSLLATNTEAFF
TRBV7-9	16	-	-	TRBJ2-5	TGTGCCAGCAGCTTAGGACGCAGTCCTTTAGAAGGGGCCCAGTACTTC	CASSLGRSPLEGAQYF
TRBV6-1	19	-	-	TRBJ1-6	TGTGCCAGCAGTGAACTGAGGCCGCAAGGGAGCTCCTATAATTCACCCCTCCACTTT	CASSELRPQGSSYNSPLHF
TRBV28	13	-	-	TRBJ1-2	TGTGCCAGCAGTTATAGGGCGGACTATGGCTACACCTTC	CASSYRADYGYTF
TRBV6-6	15	-	-	TRBJ2-1	TGTGCCAGCAGCGAAAGCGGCAGCTCCTACAATGAGCAGTTCTTC	CASSESGSSYNEQFF
TRBV7-9	14	-	TRBD2	TRBJ2-7	TGTGCCAGCAGCCTGCGAGCGGGAAAATACGAGCAGTACTTC	CASSLRAGKYEQYF
TRBV5-1	15	-	-	TRBJ1-5	TGCGCCAGCAGCTTGGGCACACCAAGCAATCAGCCCCAGCATTTT	CASSLGTPSNQPQHF
TRBV6-5	14	-	-	TRBJ1-1	TGTGCCAGCAGGTACGACATCTCGAACACTGAAGCTTTCTTT	CASRYDISNTEAFF
TRBV7-2	13	-	-	TRBJ2-1	TGTGCCAGCAGATGGGCCGGGACCCAAGAGCAGTTCTTC	CASRWAGTQEQFF
TRBV7-2	16	-	-	TRBJ2-7	TGTGCCAGCAGCTTAGTCGGCGGGGGCCTAACCTACGAGCAGTACTTC	CASSLVGGGLTYEQYF
TRBV2	14	-	-	TRBJ2-5	TGTGCCAGCAGTGGGATCTCCCAGGGCGAGACCCAGTACTTC	CASSGISQGETQYF
TRBV7-9	14	-	TRBD1	TRBJ1-6	TGTGCCAGCAGCCAAGGACAGGGGAATTCACCCCTCCACTTT	CASSQGQGNSPLHF
TRBV7-9	13	once	-	TRBJ2-1	TGTGCCAGCAGCCTATCTGATTTTCCGGAGCAGTTCTTC	CASSLSDFPEQFF
TRBV6-2/TRBV6-3	15	-	TRBD1	TRBJ2-2	TGTGCCAGCAGTACCGGGACAGGGGACACCGGGGAGCTGTTTTTT	CASSTGTGDTGELFF
TRBV10-1	17	-	-	TRBJ2-1	TGCGCCAGCAGTGACTCCTCAAGCGGCGGGACCTACAATGAGCAGTTCTTC	CASSDSSSGGTYNEQFF
TRBV27	13	few	-	TRBJ1-5	TGTGCCAGCAGTTTATGGGTCAATCAGCCCCAGCATTTT	CASSLWVNQPQHF
TRBV2	13	-	-	TRBJ1-5	TGTGCCAGCTTACAGGATAGCAATCAGCCCCAGCATTTT	CASLQDSNQPQHF
TRBV9	17	-	TRBD2	TRBJ2-3	TGTGCCAGCAGCGTAGCGGCGGGAGGCCCAATCACAGATACGCAGTATTTT	CASSVAAGGPITDTQYF
TRBV6-5	14	-	-	TRBJ2-4	TGTGCCAGCAAAGAGGGGGTGGCCAAAAACATTCAGTACTTC	CASKEGVAKNIQYF
TRBV10-3	13	-	TRBD2	TRBJ2-5	TGTGCCATCACTAGCGGGAGTCAAGAGACCCAGTACTTC	CAITSGSQETQYF
TRBV9	14	once	-	TRBJ2-3	TGTGCCAGCAGCGTAGAAGCAAGCACAGATACGCAGTATTTT	CASSVEASTDTQYF
TRBV6-2/TRBV6-3	14	-	-	TRBJ1-1	TGTGCCAGCAGTCGCCCTTCAGAGAACACTGAAGCTTTCTTT	CASSRPSENTEAFF
TRBV7-9	13	-	TRBD1	TRBJ2-4	TGTGCCAGCAGCGGGACAGGGGTCACCATTCAGTACTTC	CASSGTGVTIQYF
TRBV6-2/TRBV6-3	16	-	-	TRBJ2-5	TGTGCCAGCAGTTATACGGCCTTTAGGTCTCAAGAGACCCAGTACTTC	CASSYTAFRSQETQYF
TRBV5-1	16	once	-	TRBJ2-1	TGCGCCAGCAGCTTGGAAGGCGGCGTCTCCTACAATGAGCAGTTCTTC	CASSLEGGVSYNEQFF